The T cell receptor (beta chain) under discussion was sequenced for a study of beta chain features in type 1 diabetes. Study-level results: Equally in patients and controls, shorter templates might have been favored by PCR. Patients with Type 1 diabetes showed moderately but significantly shorter TCRB CDR3s in all four CD4+ subsets. Because the template was cDNA, high-expressing cells might be over-represented.

cDNA synthesis used the whole RNA isolate, giving expressed TCRB sequences. Measured with immunoSEQ multiplex PCR; TCRdb has only the in-frame clones, and not every one. The data show 310,000 or so clones, with 11% seen just once and over 0.015% held by the top ten. Isolation of CD4+ naive, central memory, regulatory and stem cell-like memory cells was achieved by sorting via CD45RO/CCR7/CD25/CD127/CD95/CD27. A word on this clone: Its matching antigen is unknown.

This clonotype originated in a woman aged 25 to 45 in good health. Specimen: naive CD4+ T cells from blood.

The CDR3 sequence is CASSGQGSAGANVLTF. The CDR3 DNA reads TGTGCCAGCTCAGGTCAGGGCTCGGCTGGGGCCAACGTCCTGACTTTC. This sequence joins TRBV18 and TRBJ2-6; TRBD1 is a possible D gene (5 bases). Germline V gives CDR1 KGHSH, CDR2 LQKENI. The CDR3 totals 16 residues. V lost 5 bases and J 2 bases, leaving 13 bases between the germline ends.